A single sample gave rise to the 16 T cell receptor beta chains below, sequenced in a study of beta chain features in type 1 diabetes. The entirety of the isolated RNA underwent reverse transcription, so expressed TCRB transcripts were sequenced. Measured with immunoSEQ multiplex PCR; TCRdb has only the in-frame clones, and not every one. Here the sample spans 140,000 to 150,000 clones, about 51% being singletons. The sample comprised Tregs from blood. All receptors derive from a man between 18 and 29 years old in good health.

The rearrangement links TRBV18 to TRBJ2-5; TRBD1 agrees at 7 bases. The J call may be in error: the DNA end matches TRBJ2-7 better. Germline CDR1 is KGHSH and CDR2 is LQKENI. The CDR3 has 13 residues. The CDR3 sequence is CASSARTGDEQYF. The CDR3 region has the DNA TGTGCCAGCTCGGCCCGGACAGGAGACGAGCAGTACTTC.

This clone was detected only once. The gene calls are TRBV7-8 and TRBJ2-7; 13 nucleotides match TRBD2. Germline V CDR1 and CDR2: SGHVS, FQNEAQ. With 4 bases clipped from V and 5 bases from J, the junction kept 5 bases outside the gene matches. The CDR3 totals 15 residues. For the CDR3, the DNA is TGTGCCAGCAGCTCCTTAGGACTAGCGGGAGACGAGCAGTACTTC. The encoded protein is CASSSLGLAGDEQYF. Variable domain in full (rest from reference TRBV7-8 and TRBJ2-7): GAGVSQSPRYKVAKRGQDVALRCDPISGHVSLFWYQQALGQGPEFLTYFQNEAQLDKSGLPSDRFFAERPEGSVSTLKIQRTQQEDSAVYLCASSSLGLAGDEQYFGPGTRLTVT.

The chain has TRBV5-1 and TRBJ2-5; 9 nucleotides match TRBD2. Germline CDR1 SGHRS, CDR2 YFSETQ. This CDR3 comprises 17 residues. The junction had 8 bases not matched to a gene; V was cut back by 1 base and J by 1 base. CDR3 bases: TGCGCCAGCAGCTTGATAAGGAGCGGGGGGCTCCAAGAGACCCAGTACTTC. This encodes CASSLIRSGGLQETQYF.

This clone was observed a few times. This chain links TRBV7-2 with TRBJ2-1, with a tentative D call TRBD2 (6 bases). This CDR3 comprises 14 residues. Trimming removed 1 base at V and 8 bases at J, with 12 bases between. CDR1 is SGHTA and CDR2 is FQGNSA in the germline V gene. In DNA, the CDR3 is TGTGCCAGCAGCTTAGTGTCGGGGGTTGATGAGCAGTTCTTC. Protein product: CASSLVSGVDEQFF.

This sequence joins TRBV15 and TRBJ2-1; 8 bases match TRBD1. The CDR3 has 16 residues. Germline loops: CDR1 LNHNV, CDR2 YYDKDF (reference sequence). J lost 2 bases, V lost 1 base, and 4 bases had no gene match. This chain's CDR3 is CATSRADRGPYNEQFF. The CDR3 DNA follows: TGTGCCACCAGCAGAGCCGACAGGGGTCCCTACAATGAGCAGTTCTTC.

The J gene is TRBJ2-3, the V gene TRBV4-2; D gene ambiguous. This CDR3 spans 16 amino acids. CDR1 is LGHNA and CDR2 is YNFKEQ in the germline V gene. V lost 1 base and J lost 4, with 15 bases in between. Here the CDR3 DNA reads TGTGCCAGCAGCCAAGCGGTCTCAAACCCCCCAGATACGCAGTATTTT. Translated: CASSQAVSNPPDTQYF.

This clone showed up just once. This CDR3 is CASSLTGVVSFF. The CDR3 DNA is TGTGCCAGCAGCTTAACAGGGGTTGTGTCTTTCTTT. The chain couples TRBV5-6 to TRBJ1-1; 7 bases are a match to TRBD1. The V segment lost 2 bases and the J segment 12 bases; nucleotides outside the gene matches: 7. Germline CDR1 SGHDT, CDR2 YYEEEE. The CDR3 consists of 12 residues.

The genes are TRBV7-9 and TRBJ2-5, with 8 bases that match TRBD1. TRBJ2-7 explains the end of the DNA better; the J call may be wrong. This CDR3 comprises 17 residues. The germline V gene encodes CDR1 SEHNR and CDR2 FQNEAQ (reference sequence). In DNA form, the CDR3 reads TGTGCCAGCAGCTTACCGAACGCTGGACAGGGCGGTTACGAGCAGTACTTC. As protein: CASSLPNAGQGGYEQYF.

The chain carries TRBV7-9 and TRBJ2-5; 9 nucleotides agree with TRBD2. Germline lookup yields CDR1 SEHNR and CDR2 FQNEAQ (reference sequence). V lost 5 bases, J lost 5 bases, and 3 bases stayed unmatched. There are 13 residues in the CDR3. CDR3 residues: CASSPSGAETQYF. The CDR3 DNA reads as TGTGCCAGCAGCCCTAGCGGGGCCGAGACCCAGTACTTC.

The V and J genes are TRBV11-2 and TRBJ2-7, with D possibly being TRBD1 (5 bases). V lost 2 bases and J lost 0, with 14 bases in between. The germline V gene encodes CDR1 SGHAT and CDR2 FQNNGV. This CDR3 is built from 16 residues. The CDR3 DNA reads as TGTGCCAGCAGCTTACACATTAGACAGTCCTCCTACGAGCAGTACTTC. It encodes CASSLHIRQSSYEQYF.

This clone occurred a few times. J is TRBJ2-7 and V is TRBV6-5, with TRBD2 identical over 7 bases. Trimming cost V 6 bases and J 2 bases; bases outside gene matches: 7. Germline V gives CDR1 MNHEY, CDR2 SVGAGI. This CDR3 contains 14 residues. CDR3: CASRGLGTTYEQYF. CDR3 in DNA: TGTGCCAGCAGGGGTTTAGGGACTACCTACGAGCAGTACTTC.

The chain links TRBV10-3 to TRBJ1-1; D possibly corresponds to TRBD1 (5 bases). The CDR3 runs 17 residues. The V gene lost 8 bases and the J gene lost 8 bases, with 30 bases spanning the gap. CDR1 and CDR2 (germline): ENHRY, SYGVKD. In DNA form, the CDR3 reads TGTGCCATCGTAGCTACGGGGGGTATGCTCCGAAACCAGGAAGCTTTCTTT. Its translation: CAIVATGGMLRNQEAFF.

The J gene is TRBJ2-3, the V gene TRBV10-3; perhaps TRBD2 as D (7 bases). V lost 11 bases to trimming and J lost 6 bases, with 21 bases between them. This CDR3 comprises 14 residues. Germline lookup yields CDR1 ENHRY and CDR2 SYGVKD. The CDR3 here is CARSGGPPPDTQYF. CDR3 nucleotide sequence: TGTGCCCGATCCGGGGGGCCACCTCCGGATACGCAGTATTTT.

The gene calls are TRBV9 and TRBJ1-2, with D perhaps matching TRBD1 (6 bases). This CDR3 is built from 14 residues. Germline loops: CDR1 SGDLS, CDR2 YYNGEE. V lost 2 bases to trimming and J lost 8 bases, with 16 bases between them. The CDR3 coding sequence is TGTGCCAGCAGCGTTATCCCAGGGGCTGGAGGCTACACCTTC. It codes for CASSVIPGAGGYTF.

This clone came up a few times. The chain carries TRBV7-9 and TRBJ2-7; D is possibly TRBD1 (6 bases). Germline assignment: CDR1 SEHNR and CDR2 FQNEAQ (reference sequence). Trimming took 3 bases from V and 0 from J, leaving 12 bases between them. The CDR3 loop spans 15 amino acids. CDR3: CASSFRGFTSYEQYF. The CDR3 nucleotides read TGTGCCAGCAGCTTCAGGGGTTTTACCTCCTACGAGCAGTACTTC.

The sample holds a few counts of this clone. The genes are TRBV28 and TRBJ2-7, with a possible D match to TRBD1 (5 bases). Germline V gives CDR1 MDHEN, CDR2 SYDVKM. V was shortened by 4 bases and J by 6 bases, with 7 bases between the two germline ends. CDR3 length equals 11 residues. The CDR3 DNA follows: TGTGCCAGCAGTTCAGGGCTCGAGCAGTACTTC. Encoded protein: CASSSGLEQYF.